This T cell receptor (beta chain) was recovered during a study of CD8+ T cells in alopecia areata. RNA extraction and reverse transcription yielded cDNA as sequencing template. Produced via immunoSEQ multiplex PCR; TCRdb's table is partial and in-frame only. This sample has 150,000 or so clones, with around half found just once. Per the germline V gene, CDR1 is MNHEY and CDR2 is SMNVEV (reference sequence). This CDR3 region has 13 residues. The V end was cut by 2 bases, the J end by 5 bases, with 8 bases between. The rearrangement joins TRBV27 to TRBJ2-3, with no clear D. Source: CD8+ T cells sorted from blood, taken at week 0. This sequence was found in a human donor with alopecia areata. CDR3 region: CASSLQLGDTQYF. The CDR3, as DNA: TGTGCCAGCAGTTTACAGCTCGGAGATACGCAGTATTTT.